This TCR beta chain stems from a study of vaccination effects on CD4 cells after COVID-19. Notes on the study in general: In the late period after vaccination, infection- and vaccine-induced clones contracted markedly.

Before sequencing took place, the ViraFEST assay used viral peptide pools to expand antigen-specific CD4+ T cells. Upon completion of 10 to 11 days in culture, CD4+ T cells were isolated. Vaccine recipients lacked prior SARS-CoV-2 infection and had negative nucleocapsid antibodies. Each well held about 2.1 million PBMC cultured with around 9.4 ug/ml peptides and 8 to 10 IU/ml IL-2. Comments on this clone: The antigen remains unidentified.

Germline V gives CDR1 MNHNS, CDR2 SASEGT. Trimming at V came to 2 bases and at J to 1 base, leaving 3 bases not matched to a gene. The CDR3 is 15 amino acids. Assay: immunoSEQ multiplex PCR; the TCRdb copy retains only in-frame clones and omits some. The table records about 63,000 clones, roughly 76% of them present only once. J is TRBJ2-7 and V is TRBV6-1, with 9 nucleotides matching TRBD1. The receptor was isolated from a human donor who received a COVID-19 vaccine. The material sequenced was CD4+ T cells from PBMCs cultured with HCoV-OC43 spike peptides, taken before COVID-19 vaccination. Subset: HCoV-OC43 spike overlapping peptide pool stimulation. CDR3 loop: CASSETGQGSYEQYV. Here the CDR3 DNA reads TGTGCCAGCAGTGAAACGGGACAGGGATCCTACGAGCAGTACGTC.